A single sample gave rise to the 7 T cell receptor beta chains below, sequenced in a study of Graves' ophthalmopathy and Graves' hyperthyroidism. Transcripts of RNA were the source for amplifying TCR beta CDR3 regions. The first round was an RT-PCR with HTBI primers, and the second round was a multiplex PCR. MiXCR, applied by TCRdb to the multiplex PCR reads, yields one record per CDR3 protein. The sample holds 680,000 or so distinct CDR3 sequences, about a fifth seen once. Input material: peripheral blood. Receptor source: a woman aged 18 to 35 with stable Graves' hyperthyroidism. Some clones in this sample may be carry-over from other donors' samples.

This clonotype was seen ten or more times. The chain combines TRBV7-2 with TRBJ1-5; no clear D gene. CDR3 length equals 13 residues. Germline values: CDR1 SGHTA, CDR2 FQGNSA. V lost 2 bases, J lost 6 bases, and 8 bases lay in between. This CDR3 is CASSLSQIQPQHF. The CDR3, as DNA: TGTGCCAGCAGCTTATCACAGATTCAGCCCCAGCATTTT.

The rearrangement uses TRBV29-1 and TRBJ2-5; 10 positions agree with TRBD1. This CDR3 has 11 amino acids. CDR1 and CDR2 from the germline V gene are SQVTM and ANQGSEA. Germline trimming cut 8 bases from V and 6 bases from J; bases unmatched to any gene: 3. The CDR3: CSLDRGQTQYF. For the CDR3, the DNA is TGCAGCCTCGACAGGGGGCAGACCCAGTACTTC.

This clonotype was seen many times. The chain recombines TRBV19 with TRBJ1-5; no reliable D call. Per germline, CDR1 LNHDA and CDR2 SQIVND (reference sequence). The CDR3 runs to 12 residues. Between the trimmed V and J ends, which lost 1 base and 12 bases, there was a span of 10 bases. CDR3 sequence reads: CASSIGYGVQHF. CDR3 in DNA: TGTGCCAGTAGTATAGGGTACGGGGTCCAGCATTTT.

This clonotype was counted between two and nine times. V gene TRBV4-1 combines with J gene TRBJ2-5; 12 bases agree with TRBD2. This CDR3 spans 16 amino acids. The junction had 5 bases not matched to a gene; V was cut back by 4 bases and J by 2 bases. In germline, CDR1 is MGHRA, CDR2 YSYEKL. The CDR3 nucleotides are TGCGCCAGCAGCCCTGGGACTAGCGGGCCTCAAGAGACCCAGTACTTC. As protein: CASSPGTSGPQETQYF.

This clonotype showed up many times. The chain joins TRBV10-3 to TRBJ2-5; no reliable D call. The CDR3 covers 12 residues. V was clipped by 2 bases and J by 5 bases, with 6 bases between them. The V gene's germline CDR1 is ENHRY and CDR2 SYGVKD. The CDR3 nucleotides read TGTGCCATCAGTGAGCCCAAGGAGACCCAGTACTTC. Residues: CAISEPKETQYF.

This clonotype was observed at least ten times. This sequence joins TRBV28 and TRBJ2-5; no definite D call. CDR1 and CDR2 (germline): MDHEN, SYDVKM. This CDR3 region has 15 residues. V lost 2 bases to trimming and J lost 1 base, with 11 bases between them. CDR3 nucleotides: TGTGCCAGCAGTTTAGAACAGTACATCCAAGAGACCCAGTACTTC. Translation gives CASSLEQYIQETQYF.

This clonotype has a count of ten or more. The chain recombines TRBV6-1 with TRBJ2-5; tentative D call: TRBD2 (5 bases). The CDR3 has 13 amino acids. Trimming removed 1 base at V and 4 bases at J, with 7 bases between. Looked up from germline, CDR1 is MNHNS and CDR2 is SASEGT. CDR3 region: CASSEVGRETQYF. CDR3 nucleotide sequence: TGTGCCAGCAGTGAAGTAGGGAGAGAGACCCAGTACTTC.